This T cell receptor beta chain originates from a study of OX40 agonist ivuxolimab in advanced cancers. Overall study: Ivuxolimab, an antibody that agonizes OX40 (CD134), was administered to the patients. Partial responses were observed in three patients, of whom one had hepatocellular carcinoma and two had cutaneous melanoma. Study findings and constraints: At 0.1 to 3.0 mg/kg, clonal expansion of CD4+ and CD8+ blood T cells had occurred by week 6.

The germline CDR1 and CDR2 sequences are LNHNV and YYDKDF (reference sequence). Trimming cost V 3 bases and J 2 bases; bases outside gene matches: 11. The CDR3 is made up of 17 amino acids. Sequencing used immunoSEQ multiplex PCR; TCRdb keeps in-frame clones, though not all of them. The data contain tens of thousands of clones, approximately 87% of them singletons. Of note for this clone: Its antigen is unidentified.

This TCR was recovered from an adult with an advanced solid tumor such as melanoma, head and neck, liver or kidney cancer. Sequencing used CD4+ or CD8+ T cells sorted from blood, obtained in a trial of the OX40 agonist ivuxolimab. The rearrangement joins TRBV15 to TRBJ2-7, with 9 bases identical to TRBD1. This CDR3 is CATSSSKGQGRAYEQYF. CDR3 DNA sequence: TGTGCCACCAGCAGTTCTAAGGGACAGGGTCGAGCCTACGAGCAGTACTTC. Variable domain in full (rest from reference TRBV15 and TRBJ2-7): DAMVIQNPRYQVTQFGKPVTLSCSQTLNHNVMYWYQQKSSQAPKLLFHYYDKDFNNEADTPDNFQSRRPNTSFCFLDIRSPGLGDTAMYLCATSSSKGQGRAYEQYFGPGTRLTVT.